These 23 T cell receptor beta chains share one sample of origin, sequenced in a study of blood T cells in healthy people across ages (dated by TCRdb to between 2014 and 2017). Receptor libraries were prepared by 5' RACE. The sequencer listed for this sample is Illumina HiSeq 2500. The second PCR ran for about 6 to 11 cycles and used a J-beta primer mix along with a sample-barcoded 5' primer. TCRdb passed the public sequencing reads through fastp at Q25 and MiXCR, retaining productive beta sequences. Every CDR3 protein is listed once, alongside the most common genes and DNA of its rows. Across this sample there are more than 450,000 distinct CDR3 sequences, with about 28% seen only once. The biggest ten clones account for approximately 3.3% of the sample. Another study also made use of these data, one on T cells of mothers and their children.

Sequenced material: blood. Receptor source: a boy aged 2 to 10 in good health.

This clonotype was counted a few times. Here the CDR3 omits its conserved ending phenylalanine or tryptophan, so a read error is the likely source. Because the CDR3's place on the DNA is in doubt, the DNA is left out and the CDR3 is given as listed by TCRdb. The gene calls are TRBV24-1 and TRBJ1-1; the listed D gene, TRBD1, was not tested against the DNA. 10 amino acids form the CDR3, both terminal residues included. Looked up from germline, CDR1 is KGHDR and CDR2 is SFDVKD. The CDR3 reads CATSDPRVLL.

The chain has TRBV7-2 and TRBJ2-5, with D possibly being TRBD1 (5 bases). This CDR3 has 12 amino acids. With 1 base removed from V and 10 bases from J, the gap between germline ends came to 10 bases. CDR1 SGHTA and CDR2 FQGNSA come from the germline V gene. CDR3 region: CASSLGNRGQYF. CDR3 nucleotide sequence: TGTGCCAGCAGCTTAGGGAATAGGGGCCAGTACTTC.

The rearrangement joins TRBV24-1 to TRBJ2-7; D possibly corresponds to TRBD1 (5 bases). CDR1 KGHDR and CDR2 SFDVKD come from the germline V gene. V lost 5 bases to trimming and J lost 6 bases, with 22 bases between them. The CDR3 runs 16 residues. Here the CDR3 reads CATSGVRTPSFAEQYF. In DNA, the CDR3 is TGTGCCACCAGTGGGGTGAGGACACCCTCCTTTGCCGAGCAGTACTTC.

This clonotype showed up just a few times. V and J are TRBV19 and TRBJ2-3, with a weak D call TRBD1 (5 bases). The V end was cut by 5 bases, the J end by 5 bases, with 17 bases between. Germline lookup yields CDR1 LNHDA and CDR2 SQIVND (reference sequence). This CDR3 is 15 amino acids long. CDR3 coding DNA: TGTGCCAGTAGTTCGACCCCAGGGTTAGGAGATACGCAGTATTTT. It encodes CASSSTPGLGDTQYF.

This clonotype was detected ten times or more. The V gene is TRBV28, the J gene TRBJ2-5, with D possibly TRBD1 on 5 matching bases. V was pared by 8 bases and J by 2 bases, with 9 bases between. Germline CDR1 is MDHEN and CDR2 is SYDVKM. CDR3 length: 12 amino acids. The CDR3 nucleotides are TGTGCCAGCCGGACAATTCAAGAGACCCAGTACTTC. The encoded protein is CASRTIQETQYF.

This clonotype has just one count. The chain employs TRBV10-3 and TRBJ2-1, with 9 bases fitting TRBD2. This CDR3 has 13 residues. Germline CDR1 ENHRY, CDR2 SYGVKD. J gave up 8 bases and V 11 bases, and 10 bases lay outside the gene matches. The CDR3 sequence is CASCGGAMDEQFF. DNA of the CDR3: TGTGCCTCTTGCGGGGGGGCCATGGATGAGCAGTTCTTC.

This clonotype has a handful of counts. The genes are TRBV7-2 and TRBJ2-5; 10 positions match TRBD1. Germline V lookup: CDR1 SGHTA, CDR2 FQGNSA. CDR3 length equals 15 residues. V lost 5 bases and J lost 2; bases outside the gene matches: 5. The CDR3 nucleotides are TGTGCCAGCAGCCCCTGGGGACAGGGGCAAGAGACCCAGTACTTC. It encodes CASSPWGQGQETQYF.

V usage is TRBV20-1 and J usage is TRBJ2-3, with no clear D. The germline V gene encodes CDR1 DFQATT and CDR2 SNEGSKA (reference sequence). Trimming shortened V by 4 bases and J by 5 bases, and 13 bases separated the two germline ends. The CDR3 is 13 amino acids. CDR3 sequence (DNA): TGCAGTGCTAAGTTCCAGGTCGGAGATACGCAGTATTTT. Translated, it gives CSAKFQVGDTQYF.

This clonotype turned up a few times. The chain has TRBV5-1 and TRBJ1-4, with D possibly TRBD1 on 6 matching bases. Between the trimmed V and J ends, which lost 0 bases and 6 bases, there was a span of 12 bases. Looked up from germline, CDR1 is SGHRS and CDR2 is YFSETQ. There are 15 residues in the CDR3. The CDR3 bases are TGCGCCAGCAGCTTGGAGGGGGGAGCGGATGAAAAACTGTTTTTT. Protein: CASSLEGGADEKLFF. Drawing the rest from reference TRBV5-1 and TRBJ1-4, the complete variable domain is KAGVTQTPRYLIKTRGQQVTLSCSPISGHRSVSWYQQTPGQGLQFLFEYFSETQRNKGNFPGRFSGRQFSNSRSEMNVSTLELGDSALYLCASSLEGGADEKLFFGSGTQLSVL.

The chain is built from TRBV29-1 and TRBJ1-2; 10 bases match TRBD1. Trimming cost V 6 bases and J 7 bases; bases outside gene matches: 5. The CDR3 consists of 12 residues. Germline V CDR1 and CDR2: SQVTM, ANQGSEA. In DNA form, the CDR3 reads TGCAGCGTAGACAGGGGGCTTGGTGGCTACACCTTC. Its protein product is CSVDRGLGGYTF.

The chain uses TRBV2 and TRBJ1-6; no definite D call. The CDR3 spans 14 residues. Trimming cost V 4 bases and J 5 bases, with 9 bases left between them. Germline loops: CDR1 SNHLY, CDR2 FYNNEI. The DNA for the CDR3 is TGTGCCAGCAGTGTCGCCGGCGATAATTCACCCCTCCACTTT. This sequence encodes CASSVAGDNSPLHF.

The sample holds a few counts of this clonotype. This sequence joins TRBV5-1 and TRBJ2-3, with 12 bases aligning to TRBD2. The J segment lost 5 bases and the V segment lost 0 bases, leaving 7 bases of the junction unmatched. The CDR3 loop spans 17 amino acids. From germline, CDR1 is SGHRS and CDR2 YFSETQ. In nucleotides, the CDR3 is TGCGCCAGCAGCTTGGGACTAGCGGGAGTCACGGGAGATACGCAGTATTTT. Amino acid sequence: CASSLGLAGVTGDTQYF.

V and J are TRBV30 and TRBJ2-5; D possibly corresponds to TRBD1 (5 bases). This CDR3 has 13 amino acids. CDR1 and CDR2 from the germline V gene are GTSNPN and SVGIG (reference sequence). V shed 0 bases and J shed 4 bases, with 9 bases lying between them. CDR3 loop: CAWSVQGRETQYF. DNA for the CDR3: TGTGCCTGGAGTGTTCAGGGCAGAGAGACCCAGTACTTC.

The chain links TRBV7-2 to TRBJ2-5; 7 positions match TRBD1. CDR1 and CDR2 (germline): SGHTA, FQGNSA. The junction had 6 bases not matched to a gene; V was cut back by 5 bases and J by 0 bases. The CDR3 is 15 residues long. The CDR3 DNA reads TGTGCCAGCAGCCGAGTGGGACAGAACCAAGAGACCCAGTACTTC. It yields the protein CASSRVGQNQETQYF.

The chain has TRBV12-3 or TRBV12-4 and TRBJ1-2; 9 nucleotides agree with TRBD1. V shed 6 bases and J 4 bases; nucleotides not matched to a gene: 6. CDR3 length: 14 amino acids. The CDR3 DNA sequence: TGTGCCAGCAGGGGGACAGGGTTGGGCTATGGCTACACCTTC. Its protein product is CASRGTGLGYGYTF.

In this sample, this clonotype turned up many times. The rearrangement links TRBV7-9 to TRBJ2-3; no clear D. V lost 6 bases, J lost 6 bases, and 13 bases lay in between. Germline V CDR1 and CDR2: SEHNR, FQNEAQ (reference sequence). The CDR3 has 13 residues. The CDR3 DNA sequence: TGTGCCAGCAGACGACGTGGTACGGATACGCAGTATTTT. Residues: CASRRRGTDTQYF.

This clonotype was picked up a small number of times. The V call is TRBV30, the J call TRBJ1-3; TRBD1 matches at 7 bases. Germline values: CDR1 GTSNPN, CDR2 SVGIG (reference sequence). There are 16 residues in the CDR3. V lost 2 bases, J lost 7 bases, and 14 bases stayed unmatched. CDR3 nucleotide sequence: TGTGCCTGGAGTTGGGACAGACCCTCGACGAGGAACACCATATATTTT. It encodes CAWSWDRPSTRNTIYF.

The chain joins TRBV20-1 to TRBJ1-4; D is ambiguous. Trimming left V 5 bases short and J 4 bases short, with 14 bases between. CDR3 length equals 14 residues. CDR1 and CDR2 (germline): DFQATT, SNEGSKA (reference sequence). Here the CDR3 DNA reads TGCAGTGCTGGCCGGACCATTAATAATGAAAAACTGTTTTTT. Residues: CSAGRTINNEKLFF.

V and J are TRBV6-5 and TRBJ2-7; 10 bases fit TRBD2. Per germline, CDR1 MNHEY and CDR2 SVGAGI. This CDR3 region has 13 residues. After removal of 7 bases from V and 5 bases from J, the junction contained 5 bases not matched to a gene. Here the CDR3 reads CASTGLAVHEQYF. The CDR3 DNA is TGTGCCAGCACCGGACTAGCGGTACACGAGCAGTACTTC.

The CDR3 DNA reads as TGCAGTGCTAGAGAGATCAGGACTAGCGATTTCATTCAGTACTTC. Translating it yields CSAREIRTSDFIQYF. The chain carries TRBV20-1 and TRBJ2-4, with TRBD2 matching 9 bases. Germline V gene sequence: CDR1 DFQATT, CDR2 SNEGSKA (reference sequence). The CDR3 has 15 amino acids. Losses at the gene ends were 0 bases for V and 9 bases for J; bases not matched to a gene: 9.

This clonotype was seen a few times. V gene TRBV5-5 combines with J gene TRBJ2-6; no clear D. The germline gives CDR1 SGHKS, CDR2 YYEKEE (reference sequence). Trimming took off 4 bases at V and 0 bases at J, with 8 bases between the two ends. This CDR3 has 15 residues. This chain's CDR3 is CASSPLVSGANVLTF. The CDR3, as DNA: TGTGCCAGCAGCCCCTTAGTCTCTGGGGCCAACGTCCTGACTTTC.

This clonotype was counted at least ten times. The genes are TRBV29-1 and TRBJ2-3; TRBD2 matches at 11 bases. This CDR3 spans 14 amino acids. Germline CDR1 SQVTM, CDR2 ANQGSEA. V was pared by 8 bases and J by 0 bases, with 4 bases of the junction left unmatched. The CDR3 protein is CSSRTSGSTDTQYF. The CDR3, as DNA: TGCAGCTCCCGGACTAGCGGGAGCACAGATACGCAGTATTTT.

A few counts support this clonotype. The V gene is TRBV27, the J gene TRBJ2-5; 7 nucleotides match TRBD1. Per germline, CDR1 MNHEY and CDR2 SMNVEV (reference sequence). V trimming: 5 bases; J trimming: 5 bases; junction bases outside the gene matches: 11. CDR3 length equals 15 residues. This CDR3 is CASSPYKTGSETQYF. The DNA of the CDR3 is TGTGCCAGCAGTCCCTATAAGACAGGGTCCGAGACCCAGTACTTC.